Shown below are 28 T cell receptor beta chains from a single sample sequenced in a study of cytomegalovirus exposure and HLA in healthy donors. The PCR contained 60 Vbeta and 13 Jbeta primers. The method was immunoSEQ multiplex PCR; TCRdb's version includes in-frame clones alone and lacks a portion of them. The sample carries some 76,000 clones, around 80% recorded once. The sample comprised PBMCs. The receptors stem from a male donor in good health and CMV-seropositive.

A single count supports this clone. The rearrangement links TRBV6-6 to TRBJ1-5; D is unclear. CDR3 length equals 14 residues. Deletions cut 2 bases from V and 7 bases from J, with 12 bases between. Germline-derived CDR1 and CDR2 are MNHNY and SVGAGI (reference sequence). The CDR3 DNA sequence: TGTGCCAGCAGTTACGGAGGGTTTGGGCAGCCCCAGCATTTT. Its protein product is CASSYGGFGQPQHF.

The V gene is TRBV5-6, the J gene TRBJ1-3; 8 bases fit TRBD1. Germline CDR1 is SGHDT and CDR2 is YYEEEE. The trim removed 1 base at V and 4 bases at J, leaving 4 bases unmatched. The CDR3 runs to 15 residues. The CDR3 loop is CASSLQGTGGNTIYF. The CDR3 DNA reads as TGTGCCAGCAGCTTGCAGGGGACAGGAGGAAACACCATATATTTT.

The genes are TRBV5-1 and TRBJ2-5, with 11 positions matching TRBD1. With V trimmed by 4 bases and J by 4 bases, 6 bases remained unmatched. In germline, CDR1 is SGHRS, CDR2 YFSETQ. This CDR3 spans 15 amino acids. CDR3: CASSRGTGGGETQYF. In nucleotides, the CDR3 is TGCGCCAGCAGCAGAGGGACAGGGGGTGGAGAGACCCAGTACTTC.

V usage is TRBV7-9 and J usage is TRBJ2-4; 7 bases are shared with TRBD1. CDR1 is SEHNR and CDR2 is FQNEAQ in the germline V gene (reference sequence). There are 14 residues in the CDR3. V was pared by 4 bases and J by 4 bases, with 4 bases of the junction left unmatched. The CDR3 loop is CASSSADRKNIQYF. Here the CDR3 DNA reads TGTGCCAGCAGCTCCGCGGACAGGAAAAACATTCAGTACTTC.

This sequence joins TRBV28 and TRBJ1-1, with D perhaps TRBD1 (5 bases). The V end lost 10 bases, the J end lost 5 bases, and 11 bases lay between the germline ends. The CDR3 runs 11 residues. Germline CDR1 is MDHEN and CDR2 is SYDVKM. The CDR3 loop reads CATIGGTEAFF. The CDR3 DNA reads TGTGCCACTATCGGGGGAACTGAAGCTTTCTTT.

The genes are TRBV6-6 and TRBJ1-6, with 11 bases that match TRBD1. Germline lookup yields CDR1 MNHNY and CDR2 SVGAGI (reference sequence). The CDR3 length is 15 residues. V shed 7 bases, J shed 8 bases, and the junction held 7 bases outside the gene matches. DNA for the CDR3: TGTGCCAGCACCCCGGGGGACAGGGGGTATTCACCCCTCCACTTT. Encoded protein: CASTPGDRGYSPLHF.

V usage is TRBV7-9 and J usage is TRBJ2-5; 12 nucleotides agree with TRBD2. V shed 3 bases and J 2 bases; nucleotides not matched to a gene: 7. The CDR3 has 17 residues. Germline V gene lookup returns CDR1 SEHNR and CDR2 FQNEAQ (reference sequence). CDR3 nucleotide sequence: TGTGCCAGCAGCTTGGGGGGACTAGCGGGTCCGCAAGAGACCCAGTACTTC. Translating it yields CASSLGGLAGPQETQYF.

The V and J genes are TRBV13 and TRBJ2-1; the D gene is possibly TRBD2 (5 bases). Per germline, CDR1 PRHDT and CDR2 FYEKMQ (reference sequence). The length of the CDR3 is 14 residues. V was shortened by 5 bases and J by 10 bases, with 18 bases between the two germline ends. CDR3 DNA sequence: TGTGCCAGCAGCCCTGAGGGAGTACGTGAAGAGCAGTTCTTC. It specifies CASSPEGVREEQFF. Looking up the rest from reference TRBV13 and TRBJ2-1 gives the full variable domain: AAGVIQSPRHLIKEKRETATLKCYPIPRHDTVYWYQQGPGQDPQFLISFYEKMQSDKGSIPDRFSAQQFSDYHSELNMSSLELGDSALYFCASSPEGVREEQFFGPGTRLTVL.

The genes are TRBV6-1 and TRBJ2-7; 7 bases match TRBD1. The CDR3 runs 14 residues. V lost 2 bases to trimming and J lost 7 bases; unmatched junction nucleotides: 8. Germline V lookup: CDR1 MNHNS, CDR2 SASEGT. As DNA, the CDR3 is TGTGCCAGCAGTGAAAACAGGGGTACCCAGGAGCAGTACTTC. It codes for CASSENRGTQEQYF.

V is TRBV19 and J is TRBJ2-7, with D maybe TRBD2 (5 bases). There are 15 residues in the CDR3. Germline V lookup: CDR1 LNHDA, CDR2 SQIVND (reference sequence). The ends were cut back, 7 bases at V and 2 bases at J, with 18 bases in the middle. CDR3 sequence: CASNPSGSGTYEQYF. The CDR3, as DNA: TGTGCCAGTAATCCCTCGGGCAGCGGAACCTACGAGCAGTACTTC.

This clone was counted once. This chain uses TRBV5-4 with TRBJ2-5; 10 bases fit TRBD2. The end of the DNA aligns better with TRBJ2-7, so the J call may be wrong. Germline V lookup: CDR1 SGHNT, CDR2 YYREEE (reference sequence). The CDR3 extends over 16 amino acids. CDR3 amino acids: CASRSQAGGPGGEQYF. Written as DNA, the CDR3 is TGTGCCAGCAGATCCCAAGCGGGAGGGCCTGGGGGCGAGCAGTACTTC.

In this sample, this clone turned up once. This rearrangement joins TRBV5-1 to TRBJ2-5; TRBD2 matches at 8 bases. The germline V gene has CDR1 SGHRS and CDR2 YFSETQ. The CDR3 totals 16 residues. Trimming cost V 0 bases and J 4 bases; bases outside gene matches: 8. The CDR3 here is CASSLAVGLAGETQYF. The CDR3 region has the DNA TGCGCCAGCAGCTTGGCCGTTGGGCTAGCGGGAGAGACCCAGTACTTC.

The chain has TRBV30 and TRBJ2-2, with TRBD1 identical over 8 bases. J gave up 2 bases and V 8 bases, and 10 bases lay outside the gene matches. Germline loops: CDR1 GTSNPN, CDR2 SVGIG (reference sequence). CDR3 length equals 15 residues. The DNA for the CDR3 is TGTGCCGCGACAGGGGCCACCTTAAACACCGGGGAGCTGTTTTTT. Its protein is CAATGATLNTGELFF. Combining the CDR3 with reference TRBV30 and TRBJ2-2 gives the whole variable domain SQTIHQWPATLVQPVGSPLSLECTVEGTSNPNLYWYRQAAGRGLQLLFYSVGIGQISSEVPQNLSASRPQDRQFILSSKKLLLSDSGFYLCAATGATLNTGELFFGEGSRLTVL.

The chain has TRBV13 and TRBJ2-7; the match to TRBD2 covers 7 bases. This CDR3 region has 15 residues. V lost 5 bases and J lost 3; bases outside the gene matches: 10. The germline gives CDR1 PRHDT, CDR2 FYEKMQ (reference sequence). In nucleotides, the CDR3 is TGTGCCAGCAGCCGGAGCGGGGCAGCATTCTACGAGCAGTACTTC. Translating it yields CASSRSGAAFYEQYF.

The CDR3 nucleotides read TGTGCCAGTCTCGGACTAGCGGGGGAAGAGACCCAGTACTTC. As protein: CASLGLAGEETQYF. The genes are TRBV2 and TRBJ2-5; 13 bases line up with TRBD2. Germline CDR1 is SNHLY and CDR2 is FYNNEI. J was trimmed by 3 bases and V by 9 bases; bases with no gene match: 4. This CDR3 spans 14 amino acids.

The genes are TRBV6-6 and TRBJ1-5; 7 bases fit TRBD1. This CDR3 spans 16 amino acids. Germline CDR1 is MNHNY and CDR2 is SVGAGI (reference sequence). Trimming removed 0 bases from V and 4 bases from J; junction bases left unmatched: 6. This CDR3 is CASSYSPGGRNQPQHF. The CDR3 nucleotides read TGTGCCAGCAGTTACTCTCCAGGGGGACGAAATCAGCCCCAGCATTTT.

The chain couples TRBV30 to TRBJ1-5; D is undetermined. Looked up from germline, CDR1 is GTSNPN and CDR2 is SVGIG (reference sequence). The ends were cut back, 1 base at V and 4 bases at J, with 11 bases in the middle. This CDR3 region has 14 residues. The chain's CDR3 is CAWSGARLNQPQHF. The CDR3 DNA reads as TGTGCCTGGAGTGGGGCCAGGTTAAATCAGCCCCAGCATTTT.

The CDR3 loop is CASTLSIAGGYTQYF. The CDR3 nucleotides are TGTGCCAGCACCCTTTCGATAGCGGGAGGATATACGCAGTATTTT. The genes are TRBV5-8 and TRBJ2-3, with 10 bases lining up with TRBD2. Per the germline V gene, CDR1 is SGHTS and CDR2 is YDEGEE. The CDR3 consists of 15 residues. The V segment lost 6 bases and the J segment 7 bases; nucleotides outside the gene matches: 11.

The J gene is TRBJ2-3, the V gene TRBV5-4; TRBD1 matches 11 bases. This CDR3 has 17 residues. The V and J ends lost 4 bases and 2 bases, in that order; junction bases with no gene match: 9. CDR1 and CDR2 (germline): SGHNT, YYREEE (reference sequence). In DNA, the CDR3 is TGTGCCAGCAGCCGCCTCGTGGGACAGGGGGTCACAGATACGCAGTATTTT. This encodes CASSRLVGQGVTDTQYF. The full variable domain, in which reference TRBV5-4 and TRBJ2-3 provide the parts outside the CDR3, is ETGVTQSPTHLIKTRGQQVTLRCSSQSGHNTVSWYQQALGQGPQFIFQYYREEENGRGNFPPRFSGLQFPNYSSELNVNALELDDSALYLCASSRLVGQGVTDTQYFGPGTRLTVL.

The chain links TRBV6-5 to TRBJ2-7; possibly TRBD2 for D (5 bases). Germline values: CDR1 MNHEY, CDR2 SVGAGI. V lost 4 bases, J lost 0 bases, and 10 bases lay in between. The CDR3 is 14 amino acids. CDR3 in amino acids: CASSLGSGSYEQYF. In DNA form, the CDR3 reads TGTGCCAGCAGTTTGGGGAGTGGCTCCTACGAGCAGTACTTC.

This clone was counted between two and nine times. This chain joins TRBV4-2 and TRBJ1-5, with 7 nucleotides matching TRBD1. V trimming: 0 bases; J trimming: 3 bases; junction bases outside the gene matches: 2. The CDR3 totals 15 residues. Germline values: CDR1 LGHNA, CDR2 YNFKEQ. In nucleotides, the CDR3 is TGTGCCAGCAGCCAAGAAGGGACAGACAATCAGCCCCAGCATTTT. Translating it yields CASSQEGTDNQPQHF.

This rearrangement joins TRBV2 to TRBJ2-5; TRBD2 might be the D (5 bases). Looked up from germline, CDR1 is SNHLY and CDR2 is FYNNEI. V lost 4 bases to trimming and J lost 2 bases, with 23 bases between them. The CDR3 has 18 amino acids. CDR3 amino acids: CASSATHALSRAQETQYF. Here the CDR3 DNA reads TGTGCCAGCAGTGCCACCCACGCTCTCTCGCGGGCACAAGAGACCCAGTACTTC.

With respect to this clone: Since the CDR3 does not end with the conserved phenylalanine or tryptophan, this likely comes from a read error. The J gene is TRBJ1-2, the V gene TRBV5-1, with D possibly matching TRBD1 (6 bases). The CDR3 contains 15 residues. Trimming removed 0 bases from V and 6 bases from J, with 15 bases in between. Looked up from germline, CDR1 is SGHRS and CDR2 is YFSETQ. CDR3 sequence: CASSLEAGEIDGYTL. The CDR3 DNA is TGCGCCAGCAGCTTGGAGGCAGGGGAAATTGATGGCTACACCCTC.

The CDR3 region has the DNA TGTGCCAGCACCCAAAGTGGGGGACACGAGCAGTACTTC. This sequence encodes CASTQSGGHEQYF. The V call is TRBV11-1, the J call TRBJ2-5; tentatively, D is TRBD1 or TRBD2 (5 bases each). Matching the DNA end better, TRBJ2-7 makes the J call doubtful. Germline values: CDR1 SGHAT, CDR2 FQDESV (reference sequence). The CDR3 totals 13 residues.

The rearrangement uses TRBV5-1 and TRBJ2-2, with TRBD2 matching over 12 bases. The CDR3 extends over 18 amino acids. V dropped 0 bases and J dropped 2; count of bases not matched to a gene: 5. Germline V gene sequence: CDR1 SGHRS, CDR2 YFSETQ. CDR3 in DNA: TGCGCCAGCAGCTTGGTCCTAGCGGGGGGGCGAAACACCGGGGAGCTGTTTTTT. It encodes CASSLVLAGGRNTGELFF.

V is TRBV6-4 and J is TRBJ2-3; D is possibly TRBD1 (6 bases). Germline assignment: CDR1 MRHNA and CDR2 SNTAGT. The CDR3 is 14 residues long. Trimming pared 3 bases from V and 5 bases from J, leaving 12 bases between. The CDR3 DNA reads as TGTGCCAGCAGTGAGGGGGCGGCGGTAGATACGCAGTATTTT. Amino acids: CASSEGAAVDTQYF.

This chain links TRBV5-1 with TRBJ2-3, with 7 bases aligning to TRBD1. V lost 0 bases to trimming and J lost 1 base; unmatched junction nucleotides: 8. Germline V CDR1 and CDR2: SGHRS, YFSETQ. The CDR3 contains 17 residues. This CDR3 reads CASSLDQNRGGTDTQYF. In DNA form, the CDR3 reads TGCGCCAGCAGCTTGGACCAAAACAGGGGCGGCACAGATACGCAGTATTTT.

The CDR3 sequence is CASSLAGGAYNSPLHF. CDR3 bases: TGCGCCAGCAGCTTGGCAGGGGGCGCCTATAATTCACCCCTCCACTTT. The V gene is TRBV5-1, the J gene TRBJ1-6; TRBD1 matches 8 bases. The length of the CDR3 is 16 residues. Per the germline V gene, CDR1 is SGHRS and CDR2 is YFSETQ. Trimming removed 0 bases from V and 2 bases from J; junction bases left unmatched: 1.